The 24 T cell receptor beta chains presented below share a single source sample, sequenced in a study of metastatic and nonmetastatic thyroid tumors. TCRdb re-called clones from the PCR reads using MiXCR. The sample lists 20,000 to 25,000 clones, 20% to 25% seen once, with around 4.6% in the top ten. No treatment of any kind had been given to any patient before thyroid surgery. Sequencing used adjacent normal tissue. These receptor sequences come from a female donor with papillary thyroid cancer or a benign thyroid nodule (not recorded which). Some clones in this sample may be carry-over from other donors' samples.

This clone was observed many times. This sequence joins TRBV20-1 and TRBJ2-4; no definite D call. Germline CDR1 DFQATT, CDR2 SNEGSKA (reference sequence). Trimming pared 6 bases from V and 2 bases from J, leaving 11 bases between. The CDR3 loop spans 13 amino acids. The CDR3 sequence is CSAVEVSKNIQYF. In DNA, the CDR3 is TGCAGTGCAGTAGAGGTCTCCAAAAACATTCAGTACTTC.

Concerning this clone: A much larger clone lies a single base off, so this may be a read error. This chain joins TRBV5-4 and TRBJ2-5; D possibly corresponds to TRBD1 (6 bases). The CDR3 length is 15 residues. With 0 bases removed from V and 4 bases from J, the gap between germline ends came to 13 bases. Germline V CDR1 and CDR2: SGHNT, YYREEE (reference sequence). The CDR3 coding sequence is TGTGCCAGCAGCTTGGGACAGGTATTGAGAGAGACCCAGTACTTC. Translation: CASSLGQVLRETQYF.

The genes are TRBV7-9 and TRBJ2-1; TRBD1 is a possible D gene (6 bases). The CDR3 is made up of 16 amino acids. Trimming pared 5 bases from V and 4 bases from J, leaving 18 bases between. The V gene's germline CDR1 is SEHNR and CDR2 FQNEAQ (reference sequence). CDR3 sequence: CASSPGHGVGYNEQFF. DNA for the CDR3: TGTGCCAGCAGCCCGGGACATGGTGTTGGGTACAATGAGCAGTTCTTC.

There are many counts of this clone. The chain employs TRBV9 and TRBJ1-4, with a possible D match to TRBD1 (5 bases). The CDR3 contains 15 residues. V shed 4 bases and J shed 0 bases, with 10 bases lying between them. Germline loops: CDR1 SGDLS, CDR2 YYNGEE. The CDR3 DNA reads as TGTGCCAGCAGCATCTCGACAGCAACTAATGAAAAACTGTTTTTT. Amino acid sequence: CASSISTATNEKLFF.

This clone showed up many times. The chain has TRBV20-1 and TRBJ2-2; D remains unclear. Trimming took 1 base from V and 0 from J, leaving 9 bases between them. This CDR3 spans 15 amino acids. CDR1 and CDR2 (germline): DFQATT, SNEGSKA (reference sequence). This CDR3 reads CSARVRNSNTGELFF. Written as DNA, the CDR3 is TGCAGTGCTAGAGTCAGAAACTCGAACACCGGGGAGCTGTTTTTT.

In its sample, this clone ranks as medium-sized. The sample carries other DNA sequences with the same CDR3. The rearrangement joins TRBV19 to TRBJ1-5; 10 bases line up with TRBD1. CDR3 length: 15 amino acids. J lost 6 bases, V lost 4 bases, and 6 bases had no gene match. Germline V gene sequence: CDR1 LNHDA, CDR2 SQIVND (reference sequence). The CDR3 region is CASSTRTGGPQPQHF. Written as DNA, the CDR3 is TGTGCCAGTAGTACTCGGACAGGGGGGCCTCAGCCCCAGCATTTT.

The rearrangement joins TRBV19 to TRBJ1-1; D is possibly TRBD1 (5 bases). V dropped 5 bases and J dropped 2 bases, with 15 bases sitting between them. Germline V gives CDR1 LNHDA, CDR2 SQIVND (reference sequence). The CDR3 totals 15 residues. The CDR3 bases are TGTGCCAGTAGTCCACCGGTACAGGTAAACACTGAAGCTTTCTTT. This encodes CASSPPVQVNTEAFF.

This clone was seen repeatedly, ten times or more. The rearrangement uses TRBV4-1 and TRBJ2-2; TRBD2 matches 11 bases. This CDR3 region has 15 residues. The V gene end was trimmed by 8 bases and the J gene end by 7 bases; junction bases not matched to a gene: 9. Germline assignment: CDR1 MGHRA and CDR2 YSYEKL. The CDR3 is CASGIAGGPGGELFF. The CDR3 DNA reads TGCGCCAGCGGGATAGCGGGAGGGCCTGGCGGGGAGCTGTTTTTT.

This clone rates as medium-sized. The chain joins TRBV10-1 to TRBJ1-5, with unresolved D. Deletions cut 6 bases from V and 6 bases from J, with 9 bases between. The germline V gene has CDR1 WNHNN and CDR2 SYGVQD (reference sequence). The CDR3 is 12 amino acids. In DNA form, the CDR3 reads TGCGCCAGCAGGGAAAGGGTTCAGCCCCAGCATTTT. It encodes CASRERVQPQHF.

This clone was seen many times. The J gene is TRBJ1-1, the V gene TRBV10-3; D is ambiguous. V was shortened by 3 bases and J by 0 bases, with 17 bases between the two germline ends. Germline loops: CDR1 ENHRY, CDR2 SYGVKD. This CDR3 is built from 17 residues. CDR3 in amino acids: CAISEERADGLNTEAFF. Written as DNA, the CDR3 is TGTGCCATCAGTGAAGAGAGGGCGGACGGCTTGAACACTGAAGCTTTCTTT.

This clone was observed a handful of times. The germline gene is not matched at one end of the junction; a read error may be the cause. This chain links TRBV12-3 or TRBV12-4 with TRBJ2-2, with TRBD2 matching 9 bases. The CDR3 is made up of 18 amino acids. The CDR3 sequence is CASSRTWTSVSRNGELSF. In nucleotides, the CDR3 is TGTGCCAGCAGTCGCACCTGGACTAGCGTGAGTAGGAACGGGGAGCTGTCTTTT.

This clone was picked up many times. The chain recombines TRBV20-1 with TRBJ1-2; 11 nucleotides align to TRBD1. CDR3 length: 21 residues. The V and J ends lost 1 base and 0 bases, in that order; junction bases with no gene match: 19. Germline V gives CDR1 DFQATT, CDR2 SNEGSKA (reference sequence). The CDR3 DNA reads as TGCAGTGCTAGAGTCGGACAGGGGGCTAGTTTAGGACCAAAAGCTAACTATGGCTACACCTTC. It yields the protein CSARVGQGASLGPKANYGYTF.

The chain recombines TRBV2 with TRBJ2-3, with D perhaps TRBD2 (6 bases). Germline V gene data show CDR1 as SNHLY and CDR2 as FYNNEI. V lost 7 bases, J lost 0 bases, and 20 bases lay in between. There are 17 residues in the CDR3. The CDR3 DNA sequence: TGTGCCAGCATCGTCCCCTCGGTAGGGACTAGCACAGATACGCAGTATTTT. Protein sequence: CASIVPSVGTSTDTQYF.

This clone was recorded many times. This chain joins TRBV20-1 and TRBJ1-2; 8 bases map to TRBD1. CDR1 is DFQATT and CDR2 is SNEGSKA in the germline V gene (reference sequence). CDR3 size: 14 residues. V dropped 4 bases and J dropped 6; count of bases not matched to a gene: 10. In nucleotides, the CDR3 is TGCAGTGCTACACTCCTGACAGGGGTGGATGGCTACACCTTC. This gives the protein CSATLLTGVDGYTF.

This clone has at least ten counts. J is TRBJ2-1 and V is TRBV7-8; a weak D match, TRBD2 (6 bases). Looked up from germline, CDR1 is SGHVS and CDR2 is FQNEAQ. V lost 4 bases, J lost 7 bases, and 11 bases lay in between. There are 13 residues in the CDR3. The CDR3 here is CASSWPGGNEQFF. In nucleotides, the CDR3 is TGTGCCAGCAGCTGGCCCGGAGGGAATGAGCAGTTCTTC.

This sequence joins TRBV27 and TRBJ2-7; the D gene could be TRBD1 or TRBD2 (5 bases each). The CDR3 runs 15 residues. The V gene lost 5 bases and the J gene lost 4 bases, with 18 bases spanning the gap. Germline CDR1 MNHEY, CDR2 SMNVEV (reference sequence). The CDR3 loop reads CASSIALGALYEQYF. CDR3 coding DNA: TGTGCCAGCAGTATAGCTCTCGGGGCCCTATACGAGCAGTACTTC.

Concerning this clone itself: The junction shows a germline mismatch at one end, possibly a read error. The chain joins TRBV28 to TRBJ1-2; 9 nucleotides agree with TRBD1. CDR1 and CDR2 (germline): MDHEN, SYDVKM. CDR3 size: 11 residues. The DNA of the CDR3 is TGTGTCATCTCGACAGGGGGGGGCTACACATTC. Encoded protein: CVISTGGGYTF.

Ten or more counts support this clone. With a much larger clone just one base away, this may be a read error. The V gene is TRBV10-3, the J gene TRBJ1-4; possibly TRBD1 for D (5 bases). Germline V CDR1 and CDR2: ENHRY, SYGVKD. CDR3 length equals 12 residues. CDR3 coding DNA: TGTGCCATCAGGGGGGATAGGGAAAGACTGTTTTTT. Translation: CAIRGDRERLFF.

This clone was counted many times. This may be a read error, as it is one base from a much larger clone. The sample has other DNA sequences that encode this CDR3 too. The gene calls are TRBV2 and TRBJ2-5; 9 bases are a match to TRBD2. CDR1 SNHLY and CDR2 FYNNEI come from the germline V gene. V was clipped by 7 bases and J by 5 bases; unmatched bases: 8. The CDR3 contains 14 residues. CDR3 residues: CASKLAGVLETQYF. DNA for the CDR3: TGTGCCAGCAAATTAGCGGGGGTTTTGGAGACCCAGTACTTC.

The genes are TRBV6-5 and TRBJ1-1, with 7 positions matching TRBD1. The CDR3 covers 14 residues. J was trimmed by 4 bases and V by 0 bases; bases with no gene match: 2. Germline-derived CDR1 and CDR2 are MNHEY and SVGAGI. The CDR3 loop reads CASSYSAGGTEAFF. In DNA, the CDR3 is TGTGCCAGCAGTTACTCGGCAGGGGGCACTGAAGCTTTCTTT.

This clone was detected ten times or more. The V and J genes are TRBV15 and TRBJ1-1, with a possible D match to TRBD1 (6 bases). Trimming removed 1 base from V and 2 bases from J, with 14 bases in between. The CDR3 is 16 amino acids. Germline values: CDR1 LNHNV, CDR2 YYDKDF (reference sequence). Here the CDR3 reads CATSRGGGGRNTEAFF. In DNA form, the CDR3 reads TGTGCCACCAGCAGAGGGGGCGGGGGGCGAAACACTGAAGCTTTCTTT.

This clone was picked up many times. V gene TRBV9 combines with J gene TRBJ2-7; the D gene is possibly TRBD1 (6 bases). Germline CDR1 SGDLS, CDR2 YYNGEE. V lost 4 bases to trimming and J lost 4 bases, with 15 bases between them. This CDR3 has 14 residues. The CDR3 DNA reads TGTGCCAGCAGCCCGTTGACAGGAGCTTACGAGCAGTACTTC. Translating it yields CASSPLTGAYEQYF.

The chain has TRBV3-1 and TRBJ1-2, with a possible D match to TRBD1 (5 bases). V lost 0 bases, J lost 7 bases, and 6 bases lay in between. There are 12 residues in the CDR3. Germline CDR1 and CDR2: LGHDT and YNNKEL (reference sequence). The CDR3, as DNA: TGTGCCAGCAGCCAAGACAGGGCTGGCTACACCTTC. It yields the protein CASSQDRAGYTF. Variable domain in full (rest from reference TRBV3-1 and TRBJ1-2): DTAVSQTPKYLVTQMGNDKSIKCEQNLGHDTMYWYKQDSKKFLKIMFSYNNKELIINETVPNRFSPKSPDKAHLNLHINSLELGDSAVYFCASSQDRAGYTFGSGTRLTVV.

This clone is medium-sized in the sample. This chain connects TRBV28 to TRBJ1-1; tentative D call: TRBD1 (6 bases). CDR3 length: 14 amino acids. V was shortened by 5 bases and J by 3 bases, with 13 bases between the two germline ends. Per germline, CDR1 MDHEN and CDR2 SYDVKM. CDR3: CASSRTDTHTEAFF. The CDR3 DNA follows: TGTGCCAGCAGTAGGACAGATACCCACACTGAAGCTTTCTTT.